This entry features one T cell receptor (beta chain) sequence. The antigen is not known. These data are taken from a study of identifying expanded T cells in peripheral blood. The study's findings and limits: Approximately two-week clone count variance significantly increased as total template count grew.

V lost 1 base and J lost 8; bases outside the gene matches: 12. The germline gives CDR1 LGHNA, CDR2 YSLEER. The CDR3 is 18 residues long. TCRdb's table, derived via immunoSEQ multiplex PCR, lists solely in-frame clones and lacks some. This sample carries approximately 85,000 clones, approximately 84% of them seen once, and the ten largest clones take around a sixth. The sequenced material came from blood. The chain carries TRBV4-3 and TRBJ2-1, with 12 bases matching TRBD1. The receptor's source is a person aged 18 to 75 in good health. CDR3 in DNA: TGCGCCAGCAGCCAAGTCATGCGCCGGGACAGGGGGCGCGATGAGCAGTTCTTC. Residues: CASSQVMRRDRGRDEQFF.